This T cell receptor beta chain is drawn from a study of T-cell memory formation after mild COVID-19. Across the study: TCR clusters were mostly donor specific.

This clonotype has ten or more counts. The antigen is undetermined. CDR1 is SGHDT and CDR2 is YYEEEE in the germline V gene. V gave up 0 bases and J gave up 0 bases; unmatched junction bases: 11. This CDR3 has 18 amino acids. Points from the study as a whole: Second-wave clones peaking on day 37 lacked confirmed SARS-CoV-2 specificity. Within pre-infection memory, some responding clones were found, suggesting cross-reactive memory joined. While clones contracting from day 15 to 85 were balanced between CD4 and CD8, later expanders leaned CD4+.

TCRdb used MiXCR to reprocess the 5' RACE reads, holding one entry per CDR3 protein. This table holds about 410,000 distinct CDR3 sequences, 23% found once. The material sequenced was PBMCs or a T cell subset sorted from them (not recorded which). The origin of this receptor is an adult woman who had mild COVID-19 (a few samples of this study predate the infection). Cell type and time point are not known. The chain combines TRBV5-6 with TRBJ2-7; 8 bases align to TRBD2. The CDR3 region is CASSLVIGTRQISYEQYF. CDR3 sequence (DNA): TGTGCCAGCAGCTTGGTGATCGGGACTAGGCAAATCTCCTACGAGCAGTACTTC. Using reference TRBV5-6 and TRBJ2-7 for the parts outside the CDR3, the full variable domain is DAGVTQSPTHLIKTRGQQVTLRCSPKSGHDTVSWYQQALGQGPQFIFQYYEEEERQRGNFPDRFSGHQFPNYSSELNVNALLLGDSALYLCASSLVIGTRQISYEQYFGPGTRLTVT.